This T cell receptor (beta chain) was retrieved from a study of regulatory T cells in long-lasting Graves disease. Time point in this sample: newly diagnosed GD, antithyroid drugs for less than 3 months. Isolated PBMC RNA provided the starting material for the TCR library. Arm-PCR of CDR3 regions with iRepertoire HTBI primers generated TCR beta libraries. MiXCR, run by TCRdb on the multiplex PCR reads, gives a single entry per CDR3 protein. The data hold roughly 320,000 distinct CDR3 sequences, with over 15% observed a single time. The data also belong to a second study, concerning T cells in Graves' hyperthyroidism and ophthalmopathy. In that study: Diagnoses were established using clinical symptoms, serum thyroxine and TRAb, thyroid ultrasound and orbital computed tomography.

This specimen consisted of peripheral blood mononuclear cells (PBMCs), obtained at new diagnosis, from a patient treated with antithyroid drugs. The source is a man aged 40-49 years with Graves disease.

The CDR3: CATGPNTGELFF. CDR3 sequence (DNA): TGTGCCACCGGGCCAAACACCGGGGAGCTGTTTTTT. This rearrangement joins TRBV28 to TRBJ2-2; D gene uncertain. This CDR3 is 12 amino acids long. CDR1 MDHEN and CDR2 SYDVKM come from the germline V gene. Trimming cost V 10 bases and J 2 bases, with 8 bases left between them.